The 23 T cell receptor beta chains presented below share a single source sample, sequenced in a study of T cells after posttransplantation cyclophosphamide. Cyclophosphamide on days +3 and +4 followed busulfan-fludarabine conditioning and a marrow graft. Repertoires were generated with immunoSEQ multiplex PCR, while TCRdb's copy carries only in-frame clones and drops some. The table records some 14,000 clones without singletons, the ten largest covering under 30%. Sequencing was performed on PBMCs, taken 1,000 to 1,200 days after allogeneic stem cell transplant with posttransplant cyclophosphamide. These receptor sequences come from a female patient in her thirties or forties who received an allogeneic stem cell transplant from a related donor, was CMV-positive, and had no GVHD. Some T cells may possibly be graft donor cells.

In its sample, this clone was seen many times. The chain uses TRBV5-4 and TRBJ2-1; 7 nucleotides agree with TRBD2. Looked up from germline, CDR1 is SGHNT and CDR2 is YYREEE (reference sequence). The J segment lost 3 bases and the V segment lost 3 bases, leaving 9 bases of the junction unmatched. The CDR3 has 16 residues. The CDR3 sequence: CASSSVGGGGYNEQFF. In DNA form, the CDR3 reads TGTGCCAGCAGCTCCGTAGGTGGCGGGGGCTACAATGAGCAGTTCTTC.

There are many counts of this clone. This chain uses TRBV28 with TRBJ1-2; 8 nucleotides match TRBD1. Trimming removed 7 bases from V and 2 bases from J; junction bases left unmatched: 9. CDR3 length: 15 residues. Germline CDR1 MDHEN, CDR2 SYDVKM. CDR3 protein: CASTTGQGGNYGYTF. CDR3 nucleotide sequence: TGTGCCAGCACCACTGGACAGGGCGGCAACTATGGCTACACCTTC.

There are many counts of this clone. The J gene is TRBJ1-2, the V gene TRBV19, with D possibly matching TRBD1 (5 bases). The CDR3 consists of 11 residues. The V gene's germline CDR1 is LNHDA and CDR2 SQIVND (reference sequence). Trimming took 9 bases from V and 8 from J, leaving 13 bases between them. The CDR3 here is CARPGTPGYTF. The CDR3 DNA follows: TGTGCCAGACCCGGGACTCCCGGCTACACCTTC.

J is TRBJ2-7 and V is TRBV4-3; TRBD2 agrees at 9 bases. V was clipped by 1 base and J by 0 bases; unmatched bases: 7. Germline CDR1 LGHNA, CDR2 YSLEER. This CDR3 is built from 17 residues. CDR3 protein: CASSQAYSGGISYEQYF. The DNA for the CDR3 is TGCGCCAGCAGCCAAGCTTACAGCGGGGGGATCTCCTACGAGCAGTACTTC.

The V and J genes are TRBV6-1 and TRBJ2-7, with D possibly TRBD1 on 5 matching bases. This CDR3 region has 13 residues. Germline values: CDR1 MNHNS, CDR2 SASEGT. V was clipped by 2 bases and J by 5 bases, with 10 bases between them. The CDR3: CASSEQGTNEQYF. For the CDR3, the DNA is TGTGCCAGCAGTGAACAGGGCACGAACGAGCAGTACTTC.

This clone came up many times. This sequence joins TRBV2 and TRBJ1-1; a possible D gene is TRBD1 (6 bases). Germline lookup yields CDR1 SNHLY and CDR2 FYNNEI. The CDR3 spans 12 residues. V lost 6 bases and J 7 bases, leaving 12 bases between the germline ends. CDR3: CASRGARVEAFF. The CDR3, as DNA: TGTGCCAGCAGGGGGGCGCGGGTTGAAGCTTTCTTT.

There are a few counts of this clone. This chain links TRBV4-1 with TRBJ2-3; 7 nucleotides line up with TRBD2. Germline V gives CDR1 MGHRA, CDR2 YSYEKL. The CDR3 sequence is 14 residues long. J gave up 2 bases and V 4 bases, and 3 bases lay outside the gene matches. The CDR3 sequence is CASSLGTTTDTQYF. As DNA, the CDR3 is TGCGCCAGCAGCCTCGGGACTACCACAGATACGCAGTATTTT.

There are many counts of this clone. The chain employs TRBV7-9 and TRBJ2-1, with 7 bases that match TRBD1. Unmatched junction bases numbered 11, after V lost 6 bases and J lost 9 bases. The CDR3 is 14 amino acids. Germline CDR1 is SEHNR and CDR2 is FQNEAQ (reference sequence). The CDR3 region is CASSPRTGLVEQFF. CDR3 DNA: TGTGCCAGCAGTCCTAGGACAGGTTTGGTTGAGCAGTTCTTC.

This rearrangement joins TRBV5-6 to TRBJ2-7, with D perhaps TRBD2 (6 bases). CDR3 length: 14 residues. In germline, CDR1 is SGHDT, CDR2 YYEEEE. V was clipped by 0 bases and J by 4 bases, with 11 bases between them. The CDR3 spells CASSLAHGGYEQYF. As DNA, the CDR3 is TGTGCCAGCAGCTTGGCCCATGGAGGGTACGAGCAGTACTTC.

The table lists this clone with many counts. This chain joins TRBV6-5 and TRBJ1-5; D is unclear. Germline V CDR1 and CDR2: MNHEY, SVGAGI. The ends were cut back, 6 bases at V and 5 bases at J, with 14 bases in the middle. The CDR3 contains 14 residues. The CDR3 region is CASRRGNGDQPQHF. The CDR3 DNA reads as TGTGCCAGCAGACGTGGCAACGGGGATCAGCCCCAGCATTTT.

Turning to this clone: It differs at one base from a far larger clone, so likely a read error. The chain combines TRBV6-1 with TRBJ2-7, with D possibly matching TRBD1 (6 bases). The germline V gene encodes CDR1 MNHNS and CDR2 SASEGT. The CDR3 has 16 residues. In DNA, the CDR3 is TGTGCCAGCAGTCAAGCGCTACAGGGATTGTCCTACGAGCAGTACTTC. This translates into CASSQALQGLSYEQYF.

This clone was detected many times. The rearrangement links TRBV15 to TRBJ2-7; D is undetermined. CDR3 length: 14 residues. The germline CDR1 and CDR2 sequences are LNHNV and YYDKDF (reference sequence). V was pared by 0 bases and J by 5 bases, with 11 bases between. The CDR3 DNA is TGTGCCACCAGCAGAGAGGCTAGTGTGGACGAGCAGTACTTC. Its translation is CATSREASVDEQYF.

The table lists this clone with many counts. This rearrangement joins TRBV19 to TRBJ2-7, with D perhaps matching TRBD2 (6 bases). This CDR3 has 13 amino acids. From germline, CDR1 is LNHDA and CDR2 SQIVND (reference sequence). The V end lost 4 bases, the J end lost 5 bases, and 12 bases lay between the germline ends. Written as DNA, the CDR3 is TGTGCCAGTAGTAATGGAGGGTCTAACGAGCAGTACTTC. Translation gives CASSNGGSNEQYF.

There are many counts of this clone. The V and J genes are TRBV20-1 and TRBJ2-5; 7 bases are shared with TRBD1. Germline CDR1 DFQATT, CDR2 SNEGSKA (reference sequence). J lost 5 bases, V lost 6 bases, and 3 bases had no gene match. The CDR3 has 11 residues. The CDR3 here is CSATRGETQYF. The CDR3 bases are TGCAGTGCCACCAGGGGGGAGACCCAGTACTTC.

This clone has at least ten counts. The rearrangement links TRBV29-1 to TRBJ2-7, with D hard to call. This CDR3 has 14 amino acids. Germline loops: CDR1 SQVTM, CDR2 ANQGSEA. Deletions cut 1 base from V and 4 bases from J, with 14 bases between. CDR3 loop: CSVEGPSTHYEQYF. DNA for the CDR3: TGCAGCGTTGAAGGTCCATCTACCCATTACGAGCAGTACTTC.

This clone was counted many times. The chain links TRBV6-1 to TRBJ2-7; TRBD1 might be the D (6 bases). Between the trimmed V and J ends, which lost 7 bases and 1 base, there was a span of 11 bases. Looked up from germline, CDR1 is MNHNS and CDR2 is SASEGT. This CDR3 is 13 amino acids long. The CDR3 region is CASKMDSSYEQYF. Written as DNA, the CDR3 is TGTGCCAGCAAAATGGACAGTTCCTACGAGCAGTACTTC.

This clone has at least ten counts. The J gene is TRBJ2-1, the V gene TRBV29-1, with TRBD2 identical over 9 bases. The CDR3 runs 14 residues. Germline CDR1 SQVTM, CDR2 ANQGSEA. J was trimmed by 0 bases and V by 7 bases; bases with no gene match: 4. The CDR3 region is CSAFSGSSYNEQFF. The CDR3 nucleotides read TGCAGCGCCTTTAGCGGGAGCTCCTACAATGAGCAGTTCTTC.

This clone was found many times. V usage is TRBV2 and J usage is TRBJ2-3; D gene ambiguous. The germline CDR1 and CDR2 sequences are SNHLY and FYNNEI. The CDR3 runs to 13 residues. The V end lost 6 bases, the J end lost 3 bases, and 10 bases lay between the germline ends. The CDR3 bases are TGTGCCAGCAGGGTAGTGAAAACAGATACGCAGTATTTT. Translating gives CASRVVKTDTQYF.

The table lists this clone with many counts. The CDR3 region has the DNA TGTGCCAGAAGCTTTTCCGGGACAGGGGGCTACGAGCAGTACTTC. Translated, it gives CARSFSGTGGYEQYF. The chain is built from TRBV5-3 and TRBJ2-7, with 11 bases that match TRBD1. TRBV5-3 is filed as an ORF, its function uncertain. V shed 2 bases, J shed 3 bases, and the junction held 4 bases outside the gene matches. This CDR3 has 15 amino acids.

This clone came up a few times. V is TRBV28 and J is TRBJ1-2; 7 bases are a match to TRBD1. The CDR3 runs to 17 residues. The junction had 19 bases not matched to a gene; V was cut back by 10 bases and J by 2 bases. From germline, CDR1 is MDHEN and CDR2 SYDVKM. The CDR3 nucleotides are TGTGCCACCGGGACCTTCTATTCCCCACAGGGGAACTATGGCTACACCTTC. It encodes CATGTFYSPQGNYGYTF.

This chain links TRBV29-1 with TRBJ1-1; no clear D. This CDR3 region has 14 residues. V lost 4 bases to trimming and J lost 1 base, with 13 bases between them. Germline V lookup: CDR1 SQVTM, CDR2 ANQGSEA. The CDR3 spells CSVAIRGANTEAFF. In DNA form, the CDR3 reads TGCAGCGTTGCCATCCGAGGAGCGAACACTGAAGCTTTCTTT.

This clone has only a few counts. V gene TRBV7-9 combines with J gene TRBJ2-1; the D gene is possibly TRBD2 (6 bases). Looked up from germline, CDR1 is SEHNR and CDR2 is FQNEAQ (reference sequence). The CDR3 extends over 17 amino acids. V lost 7 bases to trimming and J lost 5 bases, with 24 bases between them. DNA of the CDR3: TGTGCCAGCATCCGGGGCGGGGCAGGGAATTTACACAATGAGCAGTTCTTC. Translating it yields CASIRGGAGNLHNEQFF.

This clone showed up many times. This sequence joins TRBV4-3 and TRBJ1-2; TRBD1 aligns across 9 bases. In germline, CDR1 is LGHNA, CDR2 YSLEER. J lost 4 bases, V lost 3 bases, and 12 bases had no gene match. The CDR3 runs 17 residues. Here the CDR3 reads CASSHYPSGTGTYGYTF. CDR3 bases: TGCGCCAGCAGCCACTACCCCTCCGGGACAGGGACCTATGGCTACACCTTC.